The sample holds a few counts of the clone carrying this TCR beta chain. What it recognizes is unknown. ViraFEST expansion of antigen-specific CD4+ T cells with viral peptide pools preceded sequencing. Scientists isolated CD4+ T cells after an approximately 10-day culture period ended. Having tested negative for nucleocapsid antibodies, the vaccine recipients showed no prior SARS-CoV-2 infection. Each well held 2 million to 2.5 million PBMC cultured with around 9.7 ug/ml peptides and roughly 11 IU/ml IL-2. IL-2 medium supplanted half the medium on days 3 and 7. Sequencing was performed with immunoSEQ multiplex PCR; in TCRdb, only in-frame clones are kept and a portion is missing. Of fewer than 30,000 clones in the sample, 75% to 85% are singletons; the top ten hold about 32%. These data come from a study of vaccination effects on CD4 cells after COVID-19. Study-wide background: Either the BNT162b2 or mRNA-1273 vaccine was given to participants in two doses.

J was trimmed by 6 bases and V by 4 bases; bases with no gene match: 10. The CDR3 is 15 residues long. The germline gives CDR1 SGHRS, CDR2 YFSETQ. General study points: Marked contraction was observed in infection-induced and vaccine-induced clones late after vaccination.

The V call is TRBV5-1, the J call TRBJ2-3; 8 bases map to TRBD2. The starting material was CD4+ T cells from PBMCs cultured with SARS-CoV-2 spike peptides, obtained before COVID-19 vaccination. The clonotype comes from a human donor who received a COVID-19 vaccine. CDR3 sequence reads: CASSPRAGVTDTQYF. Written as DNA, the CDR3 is TGCGCCAGCAGCCCGAGAGCGGGAGTTACCGATACGCAGTATTTT.